This T cell receptor (beta chain) stems from a study of T-cell memory formation after mild COVID-19. TCRdb redid the calling of the 5' RACE reads with MiXCR, one entry per CDR3 protein. This sample has almost 550,000 distinct CDR3 sequences, with just over 20% found just once. V gave up 0 bases and J gave up 4 bases, with 13 bases separating them. Germline CDR1 reads SGDLS; CDR2 reads YYNGEE. The CDR3 is 15 residues long. Study findings and constraints: Pre-infection memory carried some responding clones, suggesting that cross-reactive memory joined. The second-wave clones peaking on day 37 were not confirmed as SARS-CoV-2-specific.

A word on this clonotype: Antigen unknown.

The rearrangement links TRBV9 to TRBJ1-1; no clear D gene. Input material: PBMCs or a T cell subset sorted from them (not recorded which). The sequence came from an adult woman who had mild COVID-19 (a few samples of this study predate the infection). Cell type and time point are not known. CDR3 in DNA: TGTGCCAGCAGCGTAGTTTCAGATTTGAGCACTGAAGCTTTCTTT. This codes for CASSVVSDLSTEAFF.